Sequencing of this T cell receptor (beta chain) was carried out in a study of CD8+ T cells in alopecia areata listed by TCRdb under 2018. With regard to the full study: Skin from C3H/HeJ donors aged 6-12 months with spontaneous alopecia was grafted onto female C3H/HeJ recipients aged roughly 7-11 weeks. To study T cell clonal expansion in alopecia areata, the researchers applied high-throughput TCRbeta sequencing to both the C3H/HeJ mouse model and human patients. Scalp tissue and sorted CD4+ and CD8+ peripheral blood T cells from patchy and totalis/universalis alopecia areata patients and from healthy controls were covered by human TCRbeta sequencing. Scalp clonality was compared across normal scalp (n=4), patchy alopecia areata scalp (n=8), and alopecia totalis/universalis scalp (n=8). RNA was obtained with the PAXgene miRNA kit for fixed scalp, the miRNeasy kit for PBMCs, and the RNeasy kit for mouse skin. immunoSEQ multiplex PCR using 35 Vbeta forward primers and 13 Jbeta reverse primers was used to amplify TCRbeta CDR3 regions. What the work shows at the level of the full study, not this receptor alone: Unlike mouse skin, where gammadelta T cells dominate, normal human skin contains resident alphabeta T cells that get sequenced too, which complicates analysis of the scalp TCR repertoire. Shared TCR sequences between patients were less evident than in mice, which may be partly attributable to HLA diversity in the patient population. Compared with normal scalp, lesional scalp, particularly in alopecia totalis/universalis, had higher clonality and more expanded CD8+ clones, which suggests antigenic drive.

Pooled mouse cutaneous lymph node cells were stained for CD4, CD8alpha, NKG2D, NKG2ACE and other markers, then sorted on a BD Influx. This clone was seen more than once but under ten times. No antigen is known for it. The gene names and germline sequences used here belong to the mouse. The CDR3 extends 4 residues past the end of the read, so its final part is completed from the germline J gene. Spanning cysteine to phenylalanine, the CDR3 consists of 14 amino acids. The DNA shown is the part of the CDR3 that was read: 30 bases, in frame from base 1. The V end gives up 5 bases and the J end 2 bases, leaving 5 bases in the junction not matched to a gene. Looking up the germline V gene (reference sequence) yields CDR1 LGHNA and CDR2 YNLKQL. Preparation of the library involved the immunoSEQ multiplex PCR assay. RNA was extracted from all samples and reverse transcribed into cDNA as template for TCR sequencing. First-strand cDNA was synthesized with SuperScript III using a 2:1 mix of oligo-dT and random hexamers. A synthetic immune receptor repertoire was used to assess amplification bias, and residual bias was removed computationally. Libraries were sequenced on Illumina HiSeq with 60 bp reads covering the CDR3, read from J toward V. Concerning the study's data processing: Raw reads were preprocessed to remove errors, and CDR3 was defined by IMGT conventions from the conserved cysteine to phenylalanine. Clonality was calculated as 1 minus Shannon entropy normalized by log2 of the number of productive unique TCRs. Whether each scalp clone was CD4 or CD8 was inferred by checking scalp TCRbeta sequences against the CD4 and CD8 repertoires from sorted blood. TCRdb stores this immuneACCESS table with in-frame sequences only. Part of the clones is absent; in the studies checked, under half of the shortfall reflects unresolved V genes, and no reason is known for the rest. V, J and clone size were drawn from that table, and D and trimming were deduced from the DNA. The table shows more than 250,000 clones here, with no singletons. More than 0.95% of the sample rests with the top ten.

This clonotype originated in a C3H/HeJ mouse with alopecia areata. The strain in question carries the MHC haplotype H2-k. Material: CD4+ T cells sorted from a lymph node. Recombination joined TRBV5 with TRBJ1-2, and 7 junction bases match TRBD1. The part of the CDR3 DNA that was read is TGTGCCAGCAGCGGGACAGATGGGAACTCC. This is translated as CASSGTDGNS. The complete CDR3 protein is CASSGTDGNSDYTF.